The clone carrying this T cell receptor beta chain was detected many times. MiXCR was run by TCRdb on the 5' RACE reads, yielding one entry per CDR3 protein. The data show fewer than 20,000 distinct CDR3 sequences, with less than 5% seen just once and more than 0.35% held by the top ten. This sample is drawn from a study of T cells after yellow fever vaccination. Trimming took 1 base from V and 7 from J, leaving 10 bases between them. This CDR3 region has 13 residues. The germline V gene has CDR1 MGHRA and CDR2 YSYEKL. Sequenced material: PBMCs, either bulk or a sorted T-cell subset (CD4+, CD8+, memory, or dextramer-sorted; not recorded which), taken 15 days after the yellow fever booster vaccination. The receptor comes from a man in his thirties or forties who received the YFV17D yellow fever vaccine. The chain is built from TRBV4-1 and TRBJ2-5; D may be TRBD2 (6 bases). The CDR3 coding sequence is TGCGCCAGCAGCCAAGGCGGGGTGGGGACCCAGTACTTC. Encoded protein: CASSQGGVGTQYF.